This record concerns one TCR beta chain sequence. Its specificity is not known. The sample belongs to a study of Ad26.COV2.S vaccination and SARS-CoV-2 variants. Study-level background: As a participant in COV1001, the donor was in the Ad26.COV2.S trial arm. Administration of Ad26.COV2.S was intramuscular, either once or twice 56 days apart.

General observations from the study: After vaccination, substantial breadth of spike-specific CD8+ and CD4+ responses was reported. For non-spike TCRs, breadth in vaccine recipients resembled that in placebo recipients.

The CDR3 contains 15 residues. Germline V gene data show CDR1 as MNHEY and CDR2 as SMNVEV (reference sequence). Between the trimmed V and J ends, which lost 0 bases and 0 bases, there was a span of 6 bases. Only in-frame clones appear in the TCRdb table, and some are missing; sequencing was by immunoSEQ multiplex PCR. This table holds roughly 270,000 clones, over 75% found once. The treatment was: around 19 received Ad26.COV2.S at low or high dose, single or two shots; five or six received placebo; per-sample allocation not given. Sampling occurred on day 63 after the first vaccine or placebo injection.

Specimen: peripheral blood, collected in a trial of Ad26.COV2.S vaccine versus placebo. The TCR comes from a person aged 18 to 65 who received the Ad26.COV2.S COVID-19 vaccine or a placebo. V is TRBV27 and J is TRBJ1-5; D call uncertain. The CDR3: CASSLSGYSNQPQHF. In DNA, the CDR3 is TGTGCCAGCAGTTTATCAGGCTATAGCAATCAGCCCCAGCATTTT.